The rows below give T cell receptor beta chains drawn from one sample of a study of CD8+ T cells in alopecia areata. TCRdb's copy holds only in-frame clones and misses some; the assay was immunoSEQ multiplex PCR. The profile shows 95,000 to 120,000 clones, under 60% of them singletons. The sequencing input was NKG2D-low CD8+ T cells sorted from blood. These receptors all come from a human donor with alopecia areata. CDR3s include the opening cysteine and the closing phenylalanine or tryptophan. The order of the fields is CDR3 DNA, CDR3 protein, J gene, V gene, clone size, D gene. D genes are given only for firm matches. Clone size, where shown, is once, few, many, or a class for clones that have expanded.

TGTGCCAGCAGCTTCGGTAGCCCTGGGGCCAACGTCCTGACTTTC CASSFGSPGANVLTF TRBJ2-6 TRBV13 . .
TGTGCCAGCTACAGGGGAGACTATGGCTACACCTTC CASYRGDYGYTF TRBJ1-2 TRBV27 . TRBD1
TGTGCCAGCAGCCGGACGGTGAACACTGAAGCTTTCTTT CASSRTVNTEAFF TRBJ1-1 TRBV7-6 . .
TGCGCCAGCAGCCAAGATAGGGGGGACGAATGGAACACTGAAGCTTTCTTT CASSQDRGDEWNTEAFF TRBJ1-1 TRBV4-1 . .
TGTGCCACCAGCAGAGACTTGTCCCAGCCTAGAAACTATGGCTACACCTTC CATSRDLSQPRNYGYTF TRBJ1-2 TRBV15 . .
TGCAGCGTTGAAGATCCAGGGACAGGGACCTACGAGCAGTACTTC CSVEDPGTGTYEQYF TRBJ2-7 TRBV29-1 . TRBD1
TGTGCCAGCAGTCCCCCATACAATGAGCAGTTCTTC CASSPPYNEQFF TRBJ2-1 TRBV28 few .
TGTGCCAGCAGCAGGGCGTACAATGAGCAGTTCTTC CASSRAYNEQFF TRBJ2-1 TRBV5-6 few .
TGTGCCAGCACTCCGGGGGACTACGAAGCTAACAATGAGCAGTTCTTC CASTPGDYEANNEQFF TRBJ2-1 TRBV7-3 . TRBD2
TGTGCCAGCAGTTTTTGGGACAGCTATGGCTACACCTTC CASSFWDSYGYTF TRBJ1-2 TRBV6-5 . TRBD1
TGCAGCGTTGTATTCTTAGCTCTACTGTTCAATGAGCAGTTCTTC CSVVFLALLFNEQFF TRBJ2-1 TRBV29-1 . .
TGTGCCAGCAGCGTCGGGTCAGATACGCAGTATTTT CASSVGSDTQYF TRBJ2-3 TRBV9 few .
TGTGCCAGCAGCACGGGACCGACCGCGAACACCGGGGAGCTGTTTTTT CASSTGPTANTGELFF TRBJ2-2 TRBV7-9 few .
TGTGCCAGCAGCTACGCCGTCGGGGTTGGAGAGACCCAGTACTTC CASSYAVGVGETQYF TRBJ2-5 TRBV6-6 . .
TGCGCCAGCAGCCAAGTGGGACTAATGAATTACGAGCAGTACTTC CASSQVGLMNYEQYF TRBJ2-7 TRBV4-1 few TRBD2
TGTGCCAGCAGCTCCGGTCGGGACAGAGGAACTTTCTTT CASSSGRDRGTFF TRBJ1-1 TRBV5-6 many TRBD1
TGTGCCAGCAGCTCAAACTCAGGGGGCTTTTCCTACGAGCAGTACTTC CASSSNSGGFSYEQYF TRBJ2-7 TRBV11-2 . TRBD1
TGTGCCAGCAGCGGACTAGCGGAGACCCAGTACTTC CASSGLAETQYF TRBJ2-5 TRBV6-1 . TRBD2